Each of the 11 T cell receptor beta chains below was sequenced from the same sample in a study of T cell responses to AZD1222 COVID-19 vaccine. Using immunoSEQ multiplex PCR, the repertoire was profiled, and TCRdb retains in-frame clones only, with some absent. The sample contains about 130,000 clones, about 86% of which appear only once. The source material was peripheral blood, sampled on day 0 of AZD1222 vaccination. These receptors originate from an adult in good health.

V usage is TRBV19 and J usage is TRBJ1-1; D gene unclear. In germline, CDR1 is LNHDA, CDR2 SQIVND (reference sequence). V was cut by 7 bases and J by 1 base, with 13 bases left in between. The CDR3 is 14 residues long. In DNA, the CDR3 is TGTGCCAGTAAAATTGACCTGGGGAACACTGAAGCTTTCTTT. Its translation is CASKIDLGNTEAFF.

The chain uses TRBV6-5 and TRBJ1-2; the match to TRBD1 covers 8 bases. J gave up 5 bases and V 6 bases, and 5 bases lay outside the gene matches. This CDR3 is 13 amino acids long. Germline loops: CDR1 MNHEY, CDR2 SVGAGI. CDR3 region: CASSHGQGYGYTF. DNA of the CDR3: TGTGCCAGCAGCCACGGACAGGGTTATGGCTACACCTTC.

The V gene is TRBV6-1, the J gene TRBJ2-2; TRBD1 or TRBD2 may be the D gene (5 bases each). Germline V gene sequence: CDR1 MNHNS, CDR2 SASEGT. This CDR3 is built from 13 residues. The germline V and J ends were trimmed by 3 bases and 3 bases, with 5 bases remaining between them. The CDR3 loop is CASSEGDTGELFF. CDR3 DNA: TGTGCCAGCAGTGAGGGGGACACCGGGGAGCTGTTTTTT.

In its sample, this clone was seen once. V usage is TRBV12-3 or TRBV12-4 and J usage is TRBJ1-3; D not certain. The V end was cut by 6 bases, the J end by 2 bases, with 5 bases between. The CDR3 runs 12 residues. The CDR3 DNA reads as TGTGCCAGCAGATGGGCTGGAAACACCATATATTTT. Translation: CASRWAGNTIYF.

V gene TRBV5-1 combines with J gene TRBJ1-4, with D unclear. This CDR3 region has 13 residues. Per the germline V gene, CDR1 is SGHRS and CDR2 is YFSETQ. Deletions cut 2 bases from V and 8 bases from J, with 10 bases between. CDR3 sequence reads: CASSFGVEEKLFF. The CDR3 DNA is TGCGCCAGCAGCTTCGGGGTGGAAGAAAAACTGTTTTTT.

The J gene is TRBJ1-3, the V gene TRBV5-5; TRBD1 is a possible D gene (5 bases). The CDR3 runs 13 residues. Deletions cut 4 bases from V and 2 bases from J, with 7 bases between. CDR1 SGHKS and CDR2 YYEKEE come from the germline V gene (reference sequence). As DNA, the CDR3 is TGTGCCAGCAGCCAGGGAGCTGGAAACACCATATATTTT. This codes for CASSQGAGNTIYF.

This chain joins TRBV5-8 and TRBJ2-5; 8 nucleotides line up with TRBD1. The CDR3 has 16 residues. V trimming: 4 bases; J trimming: 4 bases; junction bases outside the gene matches: 12. Germline lookup yields CDR1 SGHTS and CDR2 YDEGEE. The CDR3 is CASSHADRARGETQYF. DNA for the CDR3: TGTGCCAGCAGCCACGCGGACAGGGCTAGGGGAGAGACCCAGTACTTC.

CDR3 loop: CASTGTDGEKLFF. The DNA of the CDR3 is TGTGCCAGTACCGGGACAGACGGAGAAAAACTGTTTTTT. This chain uses TRBV10-3 with TRBJ1-4; 7 positions match TRBD1. The CDR3 has 13 residues. Trimming took 10 bases from V and 8 from J; bases not matched to a gene: 10. Per the germline V gene, CDR1 is ENHRY and CDR2 is SYGVKD.

The CDR3 bases are TGTGCCAGCAGCGTAGACTATTATGGGCCTGAAGCTTTCTTT. This sequence encodes CASSVDYYGPEAFF. The chain couples TRBV9 to TRBJ1-1, with D unresolved. Trimming pared 0 bases from V and 6 bases from J, leaving 12 bases between. This CDR3 spans 14 amino acids. Germline CDR1 SGDLS, CDR2 YYNGEE.

V gene TRBV11-2 combines with J gene TRBJ2-4, with D tentatively TRBD2 (6 bases). The germline V gene encodes CDR1 SGHAT and CDR2 FQNNGV. This CDR3 contains 16 residues. Between the trimmed V and J ends, which lost 6 bases and 0 bases, there was a span of 15 bases. This chain's CDR3 is CASSGGAGVAKNIQYF. The CDR3 nucleotides read TGTGCCAGCAGTGGCGGAGCGGGCGTAGCCAAAAACATTCAGTACTTC.

The genes are TRBV21-1 and TRBJ2-1; TRBD1, the D gene given by the table, was not confirmed from the DNA. TRBV21-1 is flagged as a pseudogene. This CDR3 spans 16 amino acids. Written as DNA, the CDR3 is TGTGCCAGCAGCCTTTCGGCAGGGGCTAGGAACAATGAGCAGTTCTTC. Translating gives CASSLSAGARNNEQFF.